This T cell receptor (beta chain) was sequenced during a study of T-cell reconstitution after alpha-beta-depleted transplantation in children. Study outcomes and limitations: Several hundred expanded graft clones reportedly were the source of alpha-beta T cells about two months after transplant. T-cell numbers and diversity, one year after transplant, stemmed largely from T cells that were newly produced.

Molecular barcoding with unique molecular identifiers was used for the TCRbeta library. TCRdb called the PCR reads again in MiXCR, with one record for every CDR3 protein. This table holds around 600,000 distinct CDR3 sequences, more than 20% found once. This clonotype has ten or more counts. The antigen is not known. V lost 3 bases, J lost 6 bases, and 12 bases lay in between. The CDR3 contains 13 residues. This TCR was sampled from a boy under two years old who had a stem cell transplant for acute myeloid leukemia, so the T cells may come from the graft donor. The sample in question was PBMCs, mostly from graft donor cells, obtained 360 days after TCRalphabeta/CD19-depleted stem cell transplant. The gene calls are TRBV12-3 or TRBV12-4 and TRBJ2-7; D is possibly TRBD2 (6 bases). The CDR3 DNA follows: TGTGCCAGCAGTTTCCGTGGGGGAGGCGAGCAGTACTTC. Residues: CASSFRGGGEQYF.